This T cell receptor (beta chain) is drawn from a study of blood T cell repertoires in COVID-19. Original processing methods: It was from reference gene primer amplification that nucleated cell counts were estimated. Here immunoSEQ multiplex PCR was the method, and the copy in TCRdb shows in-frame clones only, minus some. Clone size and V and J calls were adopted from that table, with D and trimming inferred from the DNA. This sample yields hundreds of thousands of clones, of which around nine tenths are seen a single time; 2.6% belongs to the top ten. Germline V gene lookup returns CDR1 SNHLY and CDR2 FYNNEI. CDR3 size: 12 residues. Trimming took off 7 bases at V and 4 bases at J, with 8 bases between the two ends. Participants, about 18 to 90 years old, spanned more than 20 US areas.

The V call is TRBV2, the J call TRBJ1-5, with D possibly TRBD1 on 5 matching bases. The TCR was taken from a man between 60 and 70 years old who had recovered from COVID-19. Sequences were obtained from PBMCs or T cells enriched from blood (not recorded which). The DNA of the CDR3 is TGTGCCAGCAAGACAGCAAATCAGCCCCAGCATTTT. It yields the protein CASKTANQPQHF. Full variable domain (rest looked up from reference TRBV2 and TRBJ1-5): EPEVTQTPSHQVTQMGQEVILRCVPISNHLYFYWYRQILGQKVEFLVSFYNNEISEKSEIFDDQFSVERPDGSNFTLKIRSTKLEDSAMYFCASKTANQPQHFGDGTRLSIL.